These 8 T cell receptor beta chains came from one sample sequenced in a study of cytomegalovirus exposure and HLA in healthy donors. PCR employed 60 Vbeta and 13 Jbeta primers. The protocol was immunoSEQ multiplex PCR, while the TCRdb copy is restricted to in-frame clones and leaves out a portion. The sample yields 95,000 or so clones, 65% to 90% seen once. Sequenced material: PBMCs. These receptors were obtained from a woman in her 70s in good health and CMV-seropositive.

This clone has just a few counts. The rearrangement uses TRBV18 and TRBJ1-1, with unresolved D. The V end was cut by 3 bases, the J end by 1 base, with 9 bases between. Germline-derived CDR1 and CDR2 are KGHSH and LQKENI. The CDR3 is 14 amino acids. The CDR3 protein is CASSPPVENTEAFF. Here the CDR3 DNA reads TGTGCCAGCTCACCCCCCGTAGAGAACACTGAAGCTTTCTTT.

The V and J genes are TRBV10-3 and TRBJ2-7; tentative D call: TRBD1 (6 bases). The CDR3 spans 14 residues. Trimming removed 5 bases at V and 3 bases at J, with 14 bases between. Looked up from germline, CDR1 is ENHRY and CDR2 is SYGVKD. The CDR3 DNA sequence: TGTGCCATCAGTCTCCGGGACACCGGCTACGAGCAGTACTTC. Its translation: CAISLRDTGYEQYF.

Details on this clone: Other DNA sequences within the sample encode an identical CDR3. The J gene is TRBJ2-2, the V gene TRBV2, with TRBD2 identical over 9 bases. CDR3 length: 13 residues. V shed 6 bases, J shed 4 bases, and the junction held 0 bases outside the gene matches. The germline V gene encodes CDR1 SNHLY and CDR2 FYNNEI. DNA of the CDR3: TGTGCCAGCAGGACTAGCGGCACCGGGGAGCTGTTTTTT. Translation: CASRTSGTGELFF.

The rearrangement uses TRBV6-1 and TRBJ2-7, with a weak D call TRBD1 (5 bases). CDR1 and CDR2 (germline): MNHNS, SASEGT. CDR3 length: 14 residues. V was cut by 6 bases and J by 0 bases, with 12 bases left in between. The CDR3 DNA is TGTGCCAGCAGGTATCAGGGTAGCTCCTACGAGCAGTACTTC. This codes for CASRYQGSSYEQYF.

This clone was seen only a few times. The CDR3 DNA sequence: TGTGCCAGCAGCTTAGATATAGAAACGAGTGAAGCTTTCTTT. Amino acid sequence: CASSLDIETSEAFF. The rearrangement joins TRBV7-9 to TRBJ1-1; D call uncertain. The V gene lost 1 base and the J gene lost 7 bases, with 13 bases spanning the gap. The CDR3 sequence is 14 residues long. Germline CDR1 SEHNR, CDR2 FQNEAQ (reference sequence).

V gene TRBV11-3 combines with J gene TRBJ2-7; TRBD2 agrees at 10 bases. The CDR3 runs to 16 residues. Losses at the gene ends were 8 bases for V and 3 bases for J; bases not matched to a gene: 13. Germline V gives CDR1 SGHNT, CDR2 YENEEA. Here the CDR3 DNA reads TGTGCCAGCGGCCTACTAGCGGGACGGGGCGACTACGAGCAGTACTTC. Translated: CASGLLAGRGDYEQYF.

The V and J genes are TRBV6-1 and TRBJ1-2; 7 bases line up with TRBD1. The CDR3 is made up of 13 amino acids. V was clipped by 3 bases and J by 5 bases; unmatched bases: 3. The germline CDR1 and CDR2 sequences are MNHNS and SASEGT. CDR3 nucleotide sequence: TGTGCCAGCAGTGAGTCAGGGGGTTATGGCTACACCTTC. Residues: CASSESGGYGYTF.

V is TRBV9 and J is TRBJ2-2, with no clear D. The germline V gene encodes CDR1 SGDLS and CDR2 YYNGEE. CDR3 size: 16 residues. V lost 0 bases, J lost 3 bases, and 12 bases lay in between. In nucleotides, the CDR3 is TGTGCCAGCAGCGTAGCTACGTGGCAGGACACCGGGGAGCTGTTTTTT. It translates to CASSVATWQDTGELFF.